This T cell receptor (beta chain) emerged from a study of regulatory T cells in long-lasting Graves disease. The overall study: Antithyroid drug use was under 3 months in newly diagnosed Graves' patients.

Time point of the sample: newly diagnosed GD, antithyroid drugs for less than 3 months. PBMC RNA was the source of the TCR library. One endocrinology department in Xi'an, China, was where patients came from. Assembly of TCR beta libraries relied on iRepertoire HTBI primers together with Arm-PCR of CDR3 regions. TCRdb reanalysed the multiplex PCR reads using MiXCR and keeps one entry per CDR3 protein. The sample lists approximately 350,000 distinct CDR3 sequences, around 15% occurring once. These same records also appear under a second study, on T cells in Graves' hyperthyroidism and ophthalmopathy. That paper adds: Patients aged 18 to 65 with hyperthyroidism were newly diagnosed, with duration under 2 months.

The sample here was peripheral blood mononuclear cells (PBMCs), taken at new diagnosis, from a patient treated with antithyroid drugs. The TCR sequence derives from a middle-aged man with Graves disease.

CDR3 region: CASSPKDRGPNTGELFF. The CDR3 region has the DNA TGTGCCAGCTCACCCAAGGACAGGGGCCCGAACACCGGGGAGCTGTTTTTT. This chain links TRBV18 with TRBJ2-2; the match to TRBD1 covers 9 bases. The V and J ends lost 3 bases and 0 bases, in that order; junction bases with no gene match: 5. The length of the CDR3 is 17 residues. Germline values: CDR1 KGHSH, CDR2 LQKENI.